This entry lists 6 T cell receptor beta chains sequenced from one sample in a study of blood T cell repertoires in COVID-19. Assay: immunoSEQ multiplex PCR; the TCRdb copy retains only in-frame clones and omits some. This table has about 430,000 clones, over 75% appearing once. The source material was PBMCs or T cells enriched from blood (not recorded which). The receptors shown here come from a woman between 18 and 29 years old who had been exposed to COVID-19.

This clone was seen only once. The V gene is TRBV4-1, the J gene TRBJ2-7, with TRBD2 matching over 7 bases. Germline lookup yields CDR1 MGHRA and CDR2 YSYEKL. Losses at the gene ends were 3 bases for V and 2 bases for J; bases not matched to a gene: 7. This CDR3 has 15 amino acids. The CDR3 DNA reads TGCGCCAGCAGCCATCCCGGGACTAAAACCTACGAGCAGTACTTC. Encoded protein: CASSHPGTKTYEQYF.

V gene TRBV7-9 combines with J gene TRBJ1-1; D may be TRBD1 (5 bases). The CDR3 totals 13 residues. Trimming left V 4 bases short and J 6 bases short, with 12 bases between. Germline V gene data show CDR1 as SEHNR and CDR2 as FQNEAQ (reference sequence). The CDR3 is CASSSWDWPEAFF. CDR3 DNA: TGTGCCAGCAGCTCCTGGGACTGGCCTGAAGCTTTCTTT.

The V gene is TRBV20-1, the J gene TRBJ1-2; no firm D call. Germline V gene data show CDR1 as DFQATT and CDR2 as SNEGSKA (reference sequence). The V gene lost 3 bases and the J gene lost 3 bases, with 8 bases spanning the gap. The CDR3 has 12 amino acids. The CDR3 sequence is CSASSQYYGYTF. CDR3 coding DNA: TGCAGTGCTAGTAGTCAGTACTATGGCTACACCTTC.

The rearrangement links TRBV10-1 to TRBJ1-2; 8 bases are shared with TRBD1. Germline assignment: CDR1 WNHNN and CDR2 SYGVQD (reference sequence). This CDR3 region has 18 residues. Losses at the gene ends were 5 bases for V and 4 bases for J; bases not matched to a gene: 18. Here the CDR3 reads CASSKEMGGQGDIYGYTF. In DNA, the CDR3 is TGCGCCAGCAGTAAGGAAATGGGCGGACAGGGCGATATCTATGGCTACACCTTC.

Here the CDR3 DNA reads TGTGCCAGTAGTATAACCGACAGCGCAACCTACGAGCAGTACTTC. Protein sequence: CASSITDSATYEQYF. The rearrangement joins TRBV19 to TRBJ2-7, with a weak D call TRBD1 (5 bases). Trimming removed 2 bases from V and 2 bases from J, with 13 bases in between. The CDR3 length is 15 residues. The germline CDR1 and CDR2 sequences are LNHDA and SQIVND (reference sequence).

J is TRBJ2-2 and V is TRBV30, with 10 nucleotides matching TRBD2. CDR3 length: 16 amino acids. CDR1 and CDR2 from the germline V gene are GTSNPN and SVGIG (reference sequence). The J segment lost 5 bases and the V segment lost 0 bases, leaving 6 bases of the junction unmatched. The CDR3 reads CAWSVRTSGHTGELFF. CDR3 DNA sequence: TGTGCCTGGAGTGTACGGACTAGCGGCCATACCGGGGAGCTGTTTTTT.